The clone carrying this TCR beta chain came up a few times. These data originate in a study of blood T cell repertoires in COVID-19. In the study overall: Some COVID-19 samples were acute and others convalescent; all came from the United States, Italy and Spain. The analysed material was cDNA or gDNA that came from T cells, B-cell-depleted T cells, or PBMCs.

Study processing details: By means of reference gene primer amplification, nucleated cell counts were estimated. Libraries were prepared by immunoSEQ multiplex PCR; TCRdb keeps only in-frame clonotypes and omits some of them. That table furnishes V, J and clone size, whereas the DNA furnished D and trimming. This table has more than 75,000 clones, more than 80% appearing once. The sample taken for sequencing was peripheral blood. This sequence was found in a human donor in a cohort sampled during active COVID-19.

In nucleotides, the CDR3 is TGTGCCAGCAGTTATGACAGGGCGAACACTGAAGCTTTCTTT. Residues: CASSYDRANTEAFF. The rearrangement joins TRBV6-5 to TRBJ1-1, with 7 bases fitting TRBD1. J gave up 1 base and V 3 bases, and 2 bases lay outside the gene matches. Germline V gene lookup returns CDR1 MNHEY and CDR2 SVGAGI. CDR3 length: 14 residues.